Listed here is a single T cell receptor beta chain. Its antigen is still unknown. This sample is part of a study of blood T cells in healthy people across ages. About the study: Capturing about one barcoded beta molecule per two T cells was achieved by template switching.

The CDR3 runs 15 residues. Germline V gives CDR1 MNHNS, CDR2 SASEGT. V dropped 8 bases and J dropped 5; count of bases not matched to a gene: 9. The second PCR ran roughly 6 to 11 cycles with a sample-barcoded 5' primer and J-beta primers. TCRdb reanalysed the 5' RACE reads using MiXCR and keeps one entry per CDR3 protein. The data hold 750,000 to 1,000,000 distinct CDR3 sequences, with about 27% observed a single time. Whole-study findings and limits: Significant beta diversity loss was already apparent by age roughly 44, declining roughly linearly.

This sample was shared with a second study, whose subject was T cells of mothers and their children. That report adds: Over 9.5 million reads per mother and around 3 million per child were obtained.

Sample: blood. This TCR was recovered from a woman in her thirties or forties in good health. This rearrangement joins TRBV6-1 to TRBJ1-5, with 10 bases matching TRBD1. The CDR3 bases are TGTGCCAGCGGACTCCGGGACAGGGGAGATCAGCCCCAGCATTTT. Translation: CASGLRDRGDQPQHF.